This T cell receptor (beta chain) was identified during a study of Ad26.COV2.S vaccination and SARS-CoV-2 variants. Looking at the study overall: In the study, Ad26.COV2.S was injected intramuscularly once, or twice 56 days apart. Study-wide results and caveats: Measurements of TCR breadth and depth may have given underestimates of the total T cell responses.

Method: immunoSEQ multiplex PCR; TCRdb's copy keeps in-frame clones and lacks some. The sample shows a few hundred thousand clones, 92% of them seen only once. This sample's treatment: 15 to 20 received Ad26.COV2.S at low or high dose, single or two shots; roughly five received placebo; per-sample allocation not given. It was on day 63 after the first vaccine or placebo injection that samples were taken. Boston supplied an adult donor aged 18-55 years. What was given as vaccine was an Ad26 vector encoding Wuhan-strain SARS-CoV-2 spike. Regarding this clone: What it binds is unknown.

This CDR3 has 13 residues. Trimming took 2 bases from V and 5 from J; bases not matched to a gene: 2. Per germline, CDR1 SSHAT and CDR2 FNYEAQ (reference sequence). This chain links TRBV7-7 with TRBJ2-7; 8 bases map to TRBD1. The material was peripheral blood, obtained in a trial of Ad26.COV2.S vaccine versus placebo. The receptor comes from a person between 18 and 60 years old who received the Ad26.COV2.S COVID-19 vaccine or a placebo. CDR3 protein: CASSLTGGNEQYF. The CDR3 DNA follows: TGTGCCAGCAGCTTAACAGGGGGAAACGAGCAGTACTTC.